This T cell receptor beta chain comes out of a study of cytomegalovirus exposure and HLA in healthy donors. Study results and limitations: Through in vitro validation, three CMV-associated chains were shown to be specific for CMV antigens. Some V segments, including TRBV6-2 and TRBV6-3, were excluded as indistinguishable. In a later analysis, across HLA loci, associated TCR counts were highest for DRB1, lowest for HLA-C.

Notes on this clone: What it binds is unknown.

PCR involved 60 Vbeta and 13 Jbeta primers. Original data processing: A later analysis tallied 75 million to 80 million unique TCR beta chains, some 10 million of them shared. TCRdb's table, derived via immunoSEQ multiplex PCR, lists solely in-frame clones and lacks some. V, J and clone size were drawn from that table, and D and trimming were deduced from the DNA. The repertoire holds approximately 82,000 clones, with roughly 58% as singletons. V was pared by 2 bases and J by 1 base, with 3 bases of the junction left unmatched. Germline lookup yields CDR1 SGHTA and CDR2 FQGNSA. The CDR3 loop spans 16 amino acids.

The TCR comes from a woman aged 25 to 39 in good health and CMV-seropositive. The chain combines TRBV7-2 with TRBJ2-3, with TRBD2 matching over 10 bases. The sample taken for sequencing was PBMCs. The CDR3 is CASSLRLAGGTDTQYF. For the CDR3, the DNA is TGTGCCAGCAGCTTACGGCTAGCGGGGGGCACAGATACGCAGTATTTT.